This T cell receptor (beta chain) was documented in a study of T cell repertoires in cytomegalovirus infection (dated by TCRdb to about 2019). Looking at the study overall: Because public TCR beta signatures pointed to carriage of CMV infection together with the matching HLA type, the HLA type of each donor mattered for the analysis. Overall study outcomes, separate from this receptor: In the ex vivo response, HLA-C-restricted CMV-specific TCR beta clonotypes were dominant, and in two of eight donors the single most frequent clonotype came from this HLA-C-restricted group. Carriers of CMV infection plus the relevant HLA type were discriminated by the cumulative frequency of public TCR beta family members in the study cohort and in an independent roughly 400-donor cohort.

For this clonotype: The target of this receptor is not known. The sample holds no much larger clone one base away, and base qualities are not on file.

The instrument was an Illumina HiSeq 1500. Starting from the raw public reads, TCRdb applied fastp trimming at Q25, assembled clones with MiXCR and retained in-frame beta chains. Every CDR3 protein is listed once, alongside the most common genes and DNA of its rows. Present in this sample are approximately 500,000 distinct CDR3 sequences, around 27% of which were seen just once. Roughly 13% of the sample comes from the top ten. Its CDR3 holds 12 amino acids, cysteine through phenylalanine. Here the CDR3 DNA is all that survives: 36 bases in frame from base 1. Cut back by 6 bases and 3 bases, the V and J ends lie 9 bases apart.

The clonotype originates from a human donor in good health (CMV status not recorded). Some clones in this sample may be carry-over from other donors' samples. The sequenced sample consisted of PBMCs. Recombination linked TRBV12-3 or TRBV12-4 to TRBJ2-7, with no reliable assignment of the D segment. The CDR3 amino acid sequence is: CASSSAVYEQYF. The DNA sequence reads TGTGCCAGCAGCTCCGCAGTCTACGAGCAGTACTTC.